This T cell receptor beta chain is drawn from a study of vaccination effects on CD4 cells after COVID-19. A word on this clone: Antigen: not known.

Viral peptide pools were used in the ViraFEST assay to expand antigen-specific CD4+ T cells, and sequencing came afterward. Following a 10-day culture, CD4+ T cells were purified. Testing of the vaccine recipients showed negative nucleocapsid antibodies and no prior SARS-CoV-2 infection. Every well got 1.5 million to 2.5 million PBMC, which were grown with about 10 IU/ml IL-2 and 9 to 10 ug/ml peptides. Findings of the study overall: At late timepoints after vaccination, vaccine- and infection-induced clones shrank markedly. Healthy vaccinees' vaccine-induced clones included only 1 of 255 that recognized common cold coronaviruses.

This table comes from immunoSEQ multiplex PCR, and its TCRdb copy is limited to in-frame clones, with some not included. This table has just under 75,000 clones, under 85% appearing once. This CDR3 comprises 14 residues. In germline, CDR1 is SGHRS, CDR2 YFSETQ. V was shortened by 0 bases and J by 2 bases, with 7 bases between the two germline ends. Here the sequenced sample was CD4+ T cells from PBMCs cultured with HCoV-NL63 spike peptides, taken before COVID-19 vaccination. The rearrangement joins TRBV5-1 to TRBJ2-3; D tentatively fits TRBD1 or TRBD2 (5 bases each). The clonotype was recovered from a human donor who received a COVID-19 vaccine. Here the CDR3 DNA reads TGCGCCAGCAGCTTGGGGGGGAACACAGATACGCAGTATTTT. As protein: CASSLGGNTDTQYF. The variable domain in full, completed from reference TRBV5-1 and TRBJ2-3, reads KAGVTQTPRYLIKTRGQQVTLSCSPISGHRSVSWYQQTPGQGLQFLFEYFSETQRNKGNFPGRFSGRQFSNSRSEMNVSTLELGDSALYLCASSLGGNTDTQYFGPGTRLTVL.